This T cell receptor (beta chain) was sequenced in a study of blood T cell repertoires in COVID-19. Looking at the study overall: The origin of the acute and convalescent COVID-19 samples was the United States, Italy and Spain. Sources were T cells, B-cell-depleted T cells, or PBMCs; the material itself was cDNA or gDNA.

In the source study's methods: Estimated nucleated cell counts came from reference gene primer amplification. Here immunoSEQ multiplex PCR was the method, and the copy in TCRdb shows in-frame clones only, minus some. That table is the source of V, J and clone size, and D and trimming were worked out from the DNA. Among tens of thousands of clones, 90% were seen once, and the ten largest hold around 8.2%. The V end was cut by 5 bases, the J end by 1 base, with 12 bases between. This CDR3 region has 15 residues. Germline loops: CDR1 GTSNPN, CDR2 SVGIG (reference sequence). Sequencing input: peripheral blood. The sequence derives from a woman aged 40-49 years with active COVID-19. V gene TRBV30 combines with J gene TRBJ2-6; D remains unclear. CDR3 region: CAWAPRVSGANVLTF. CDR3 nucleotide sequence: TGTGCCTGGGCCCCCCGGGTATCTGGGGCCAACGTCCTGACTTTC.